Sequencing of this T cell receptor beta chain was carried out in a study of identifying expanded T cells in peripheral blood. Study-level results: Across healthy donors, higher total template counts meant significantly greater approximately 2-week count variance.

This clone was seen only once. Its cognate antigen is unknown. V shed 10 bases, J shed 5 bases, and the junction held 14 bases outside the gene matches. CDR1 and CDR2 from the germline V gene are ENHRY and SYGVKD. This CDR3 is 16 amino acids long. Profiled with immunoSEQ multiplex PCR; TCRdb holds only in-frame clones, not every one. The sample holds 90,000 to 95,000 clones, around 90% seen once. The rearrangement links TRBV10-3 to TRBJ2-1, with 10 bases that match TRBD2. This sequence was found in a person aged 18 to 75 in good health. Sequencing was carried out using blood. As DNA, the CDR3 is TGTGCCACCCGCTCGGCGGGGACTAGCGTAGACAATGAGCAGTTCTTC. This translates into CATRSAGTSVDNEQFF.